Following are 21 T cell receptor beta chains from one sample sequenced in a study of PD-L1 blockade in urothelial cancer. Clones were sequenced by immunoSEQ multiplex PCR, and TCRdb holds only the in-frame ones, with some missing. The profile shows tens of thousands of clones, around 77% of them singletons. The sample was PBMCs, taken around atezolizumab (anti-PD-L1) treatment. The receptors here all came from a man aged 65-85 years with urothelial cancer.

This clone was counted once. The J gene is TRBJ2-7, the V gene TRBV7-9; D is possibly TRBD1 (6 bases). This CDR3 spans 15 amino acids. CDR1 SEHNR and CDR2 FQNEAQ come from the germline V gene (reference sequence). Trimming took 2 bases from V and 6 from J, leaving 17 bases between them. CDR3 loop: CASSLSGRGLFEQYF. The CDR3 nucleotides read TGTGCCAGCAGCTTATCGGGCAGGGGTTTGTTCGAGCAGTACTTC.

This clone came up a few times. The genes are TRBV25-1 and TRBJ2-1; 10 bases align to TRBD2. Trimming took 6 bases from V and 6 from J; bases not matched to a gene: 8. This CDR3 is 15 amino acids long. The germline CDR1 and CDR2 sequences are MGHDK and SYGVNS. The chain's CDR3 is CASSASGSLSNEQFF. The CDR3 coding sequence is TGTGCCAGCAGCGCTAGCGGGAGTCTCTCCAATGAGCAGTTCTTC. Complete variable domain (other parts from reference TRBV25-1 and TRBJ2-1): EADIYQTPRYLVIGTGKKITLECSQTMGHDKMYWYQQDPGMELHLIHYSYGVNSTEKGDLSSESTVSRIRTEHFPLTLESARPSHTSQYLCASSASGSLSNEQFFGPGTRLTVL.

The rearrangement uses TRBV10-3 and TRBJ1-2, with 11 bases matching TRBD1. Germline CDR1 reads ENHRY; CDR2 reads SYGVKD. This CDR3 has 14 residues. Losses at the gene ends were 4 bases for V and 7 bases for J; bases not matched to a gene: 5. The CDR3 loop is CAISGDRGFFGYTF. The CDR3 DNA sequence: TGTGCCATCAGTGGGGACAGGGGGTTTTTTGGCTACACCTTC.

The chain combines TRBV28 with TRBJ2-2, with 9 bases matching TRBD1. Germline V gives CDR1 MDHEN, CDR2 SYDVKM. The CDR3 totals 17 residues. V shed 2 bases and J 5 bases; nucleotides not matched to a gene: 9. CDR3 loop: CASSLPLGQGRTGELFF. The CDR3 nucleotides read TGTGCCAGCAGTTTACCCCTGGGACAGGGAAGGACCGGGGAGCTGTTTTTT.

The chain joins TRBV29-1 to TRBJ2-5; TRBD1 matches at 7 bases. Germline V lookup: CDR1 SQVTM, CDR2 ANQGSEA. This CDR3 region has 12 residues. V lost 3 bases, J lost 4 bases, and 2 bases stayed unmatched. CDR3 in amino acids: CSVDYRGETQYF. The CDR3 region has the DNA TGCAGCGTTGATTACAGGGGAGAGACCCAGTACTTC.

This clone was seen a few times. V and J are TRBV19 and TRBJ2-5, with 7 nucleotides matching TRBD1. V shed 6 bases and J 3 bases; nucleotides not matched to a gene: 4. Per germline, CDR1 LNHDA and CDR2 SQIVND (reference sequence). The CDR3 runs 13 residues. CDR3 loop: CASRDRTEETQYF. DNA for the CDR3: TGTGCCAGTAGGGACAGGACAGAAGAGACCCAGTACTTC.

This clone has just a few counts. The chain couples TRBV6-6 to TRBJ1-2; 7 positions agree with TRBD1. This CDR3 is built from 15 residues. Per germline, CDR1 MNHNY and CDR2 SVGAGI (reference sequence). V lost 5 bases and J lost 8; bases outside the gene matches: 14. The CDR3 sequence: CASSPPVGTVSGYTF. CDR3 coding DNA: TGTGCCAGCAGTCCGCCGGTCGGGACAGTATCCGGCTACACCTTC.

J is TRBJ1-4 and V is TRBV12-5; no clear D. Germline loops: CDR1 LGHNT, CDR2 FRNRAP. The CDR3 covers 12 residues. Deletions cut 3 bases from V and 7 bases from J, with 6 bases between. CDR3 residues: CASGLYGEKLFF. In nucleotides, the CDR3 is TGTGCTAGTGGTTTATACGGTGAAAAACTGTTTTTT. The full variable domain, with the rest looked up from reference TRBV12-5 and TRBJ1-4, is DARVTQTPRHKVTEMGQEVTMRCQPILGHNTVFWYRQTMMQGLELLAYFRNRAPLDDSGMPKDRFSAEMPDATLATLKIQPSEPRDSAVYFCASGLYGEKLFFGSGTQLSVL.

The chain uses TRBV7-2 and TRBJ2-3, with TRBD1 matching over 7 bases. Unmatched junction bases numbered 14, after V lost 5 bases and J lost 0 bases. The V gene's germline CDR1 is SGHTA and CDR2 FQGNSA. The CDR3 is 18 amino acids. This CDR3 is CASSPPNRGASSTDTQYF. As DNA, the CDR3 is TGTGCCAGCAGCCCCCCCAACAGGGGAGCGTCTAGCACAGATACGCAGTATTTT. Combining the CDR3 with reference TRBV7-2 and TRBJ2-3 gives the whole variable domain GAGVSQSPSNKVTEKGKDVELRCDPISGHTALYWYRQSLGQGLEFLIYFQGNSAPDKSGLPSDRFSAERTGGSVSTLTIQRTQQEDSAVYLCASSPPNRGASSTDTQYFGPGTRLTVL.

The chain combines TRBV6-5 with TRBJ1-5; a possible D gene is TRBD1 (5 bases). V was clipped by 5 bases and J by 3 bases, with 14 bases between them. There are 15 residues in the CDR3. Germline V gene sequence: CDR1 MNHEY, CDR2 SVGAGI. The CDR3: CASSAGARVNQPQHF. The CDR3 DNA is TGTGCCAGCAGTGCTGGTGCCAGGGTCAATCAGCCCCAGCATTTT.

A few counts support this clone. V is TRBV19 and J is TRBJ2-1; 10 bases fit TRBD2. CDR3 size: 14 residues. Germline loops: CDR1 LNHDA, CDR2 SQIVND (reference sequence). V shed 8 bases, J shed 2 bases, and the junction held 3 bases outside the gene matches. In DNA, the CDR3 is TGTGCCAGTGGGACTAGCGTGCCCTACAATGAGCAGTTCTTC. This codes for CASGTSVPYNEQFF.

A remark on this clone: Relative to the germline gene, one junction end is altered; a read error may explain this. This chain joins TRBV7-2 and TRBJ1-5; 9 bases fit TRBD1. Germline values: CDR1 SGHTA, CDR2 FQGNSA. CDR3 size: 14 residues. CDR3 sequence reads: CASSAGQGIQSQHF. CDR3 in DNA: TGTGCCAGCAGCGCCGGACAGGGGATTCAGTCCCAGCATTTT.

J is TRBJ2-7 and V is TRBV6-5; 8 bases are shared with TRBD1. The CDR3 totals 12 residues. With 5 bases clipped from V and 5 bases from J, the junction kept 2 bases outside the gene matches. Per the germline V gene, CDR1 is MNHEY and CDR2 is SVGAGI. The CDR3 loop reads CASSPQGDEQYF. The CDR3 DNA reads as TGTGCCAGCAGTCCACAGGGGGACGAGCAGTACTTC.

The chain has TRBV6-6 and TRBJ2-6; 8 bases map to TRBD1. The trim removed 6 bases at V and 2 bases at J, leaving 6 bases unmatched. Germline V gene lookup returns CDR1 MNHNY and CDR2 SVGAGI (reference sequence). The CDR3 has 16 residues. CDR3 sequence reads: CASRIQGAPGANVLTF. The CDR3, as DNA: TGTGCCAGCAGAATTCAGGGGGCGCCTGGGGCCAACGTCCTGACTTTC.

The V gene is TRBV15, the J gene TRBJ2-2, with D possibly matching TRBD1 (5 bases). The CDR3 sequence is 16 residues long. Trimming took off 1 base at V and 2 bases at J, with 11 bases between the two ends. The germline CDR1 and CDR2 sequences are LNHNV and YYDKDF (reference sequence). The CDR3 is CATSRVVQANTGELFF. In nucleotides, the CDR3 is TGTGCCACCAGCAGAGTGGTACAGGCCAACACCGGGGAGCTGTTTTTT.

The rearrangement uses TRBV7-8 and TRBJ1-2; TRBD1 might be the D (5 bases). The germline CDR1 and CDR2 sequences are SGHVS and FQNEAQ. V was clipped by 3 bases and J by 2 bases, with 7 bases between them. The CDR3 contains 13 residues. The CDR3 DNA follows: TGTGCCAGCAGCTTTGGGGGGAACTATGGCTACACCTTC. Protein sequence: CASSFGGNYGYTF.

This clone has just a few counts. The chain has TRBV10-1 and TRBJ1-2; TRBD1 might be the D (5 bases). Trimming removed 11 bases from V and 2 bases from J, with 15 bases in between. The length of the CDR3 is 13 residues. The germline V gene has CDR1 WNHNN and CDR2 SYGVQD (reference sequence). The chain's CDR3 is CARIPGVNYGYTF. CDR3 DNA: TGCGCCCGCATCCCGGGGGTCAACTATGGCTACACCTTC.

The V gene is TRBV30, the J gene TRBJ2-7; 10 bases agree with TRBD1. Losses at the gene ends were 2 bases for V and 7 bases for J; bases not matched to a gene: 5. Germline CDR1 is GTSNPN and CDR2 is SVGIG (reference sequence). This CDR3 is built from 13 residues. The CDR3 DNA sequence: TGTGCCTGGAGTTTGGACAGGGGGTCAGAGCAGTACTTC. It specifies CAWSLDRGSEQYF.

This clone was observed a few times. The chain recombines TRBV7-2 with TRBJ2-3, with 11 bases identical to TRBD2. This CDR3 is built from 16 residues. V shed 4 bases and J 4 bases; nucleotides not matched to a gene: 7. Germline V gene data show CDR1 as SGHTA and CDR2 as FQGNSA. The CDR3 DNA is TGTGCCAGCAGCTCCGTAGCGGGGGGGCCACCAGATACGCAGTATTTT. It codes for CASSSVAGGPPDTQYF.

The genes are TRBV6-6 and TRBJ1-4, with TRBD1 matching over 7 bases. V lost 6 bases, J lost 4 bases, and 5 bases stayed unmatched. The CDR3 loop spans 14 amino acids. Germline assignment: CDR1 MNHNY and CDR2 SVGAGI (reference sequence). The CDR3 DNA is TGTGCCAGCAGCCCCGACAGGGTTAATGAAAAACTGTTTTTT. Amino acids: CASSPDRVNEKLFF.

This clone was seen more than once but under ten times. CDR3 coding DNA: TGTGCCAGCACCGGTACCACGTCATATGGCTACACCTTC. It specifies CASTGTTSYGYTF. The chain employs TRBV6-5 and TRBJ1-2; D ambiguous. Per germline, CDR1 MNHEY and CDR2 SVGAGI. V lost 7 bases, J lost 5 bases, and 14 bases lay in between. The CDR3 has 13 amino acids.